The next 12 T cell receptor beta chains were all read from a single sample in a study of OX40 agonist ivuxolimab in advanced cancers. Data came from immunoSEQ multiplex PCR; TCRdb stores just in-frame clones and leaves some out. The data contain some 45,000 clones, approximately 86% of them singletons. The input for sequencing was CD4+ or CD8+ T cells sorted from blood, taken in a trial of the OX40 agonist ivuxolimab. The receptors stem from an adult with an advanced solid tumor such as melanoma, head and neck, liver or kidney cancer.

The DNA of the CDR3 is TGTGCCAGCAGCCTCCGGGACACCCGCACAGATACGCAGTATTTT. This translates into CASSLRDTRTDTQYF. This chain uses TRBV13 with TRBJ2-3; TRBD1 is a possible D gene (6 bases). The germline V gene has CDR1 PRHDT and CDR2 FYEKMQ (reference sequence). V lost 5 bases and J 1 base, leaving 13 bases between the germline ends. This CDR3 comprises 15 residues.

This chain links TRBV19 with TRBJ2-7; maybe TRBD2 (6 bases). There are 13 residues in the CDR3. Per the germline V gene, CDR1 is LNHDA and CDR2 is SQIVND (reference sequence). The V end was cut by 4 bases, the J end by 5 bases, with 12 bases between. The chain's CDR3 is CASSSGAFNEQYF. For the CDR3, the DNA is TGTGCCAGTAGTAGCGGGGCCTTTAACGAGCAGTACTTC.

In its sample, this clone is medium-sized. The chain joins TRBV19 to TRBJ2-1; 8 nucleotides align to TRBD2. The ends lost 6 bases at V and 2 bases at J; junction bases unmatched: 12. There are 17 residues in the CDR3. Germline V CDR1 and CDR2: LNHDA, SQIVND (reference sequence). CDR3 sequence reads: CASSPVPGLVTYNEQFF. CDR3 DNA: TGTGCCAGTAGCCCTGTACCGGGACTAGTAACCTACAATGAGCAGTTCTTC.

The chain recombines TRBV28 with TRBJ2-3; the match to TRBD1 covers 7 bases. The CDR3 length is 15 residues. Germline lookup yields CDR1 MDHEN and CDR2 SYDVKM. J lost 4 bases, V lost 4 bases, and 8 bases had no gene match. DNA for the CDR3: TGTGCCAGCAGTTCTGACAGGGTTGAGGCAGATACGCAGTATTTT. Amino acids: CASSSDRVEADTQYF. The whole variable domain, remainder taken from reference TRBV28 and TRBJ2-3, is DVKVTQSSRYLVKRTGEKVFLECVQDMDHENMFWYRQDPGLGLRLIYFSYDVKMKEKGDIPEGYSVSREKKERFSLILESASTNQTSMYLCASSSDRVEADTQYFGPGTRLTVL.

The chain uses TRBV29-1 and TRBJ2-7; D might be TRBD1 (7 bases). The germline V gene has CDR1 SQVTM and CDR2 ANQGSEA. The V end lost 7 bases, the J end lost 5 bases, and 12 bases lay between the germline ends. The CDR3 loop spans 11 amino acids. CDR3 DNA: TGCAGCGGTCAGGGGGGCGACGAGCAGTACTTC. It translates to CSGQGGDEQYF.

The chain carries TRBV5-4 and TRBJ2-1; 9 bases agree with TRBD2. Germline V gives CDR1 SGHNT, CDR2 YYREEE (reference sequence). V gave up 4 bases and J gave up 5 bases; unmatched junction bases: 16. This CDR3 comprises 18 residues. As DNA, the CDR3 is TGTGCCAGCAGCAGTCCGGGACTAGCCGGAGGGGGGGACAATGAGCAGTTCTTC. Its translation is CASSSPGLAGGGDNEQFF. The full variable domain, rest sourced from reference TRBV5-4 and TRBJ2-1, is ETGVTQSPTHLIKTRGQQVTLRCSSQSGHNTVSWYQQALGQGPQFIFQYYREEENGRGNFPPRFSGLQFPNYSSELNVNALELDDSALYLCASSSPGLAGGGDNEQFFGPGTRLTVL.

The rearrangement joins TRBV6-4 to TRBJ2-1, with TRBD2 matching 11 bases. Trimming at V came to 6 bases and at J to 8 bases, leaving 9 bases not matched to a gene. Germline CDR1 reads MRHNA; CDR2 reads SNTAGT. This CDR3 contains 15 residues. The CDR3 is CASRALAGEIDEQFF. CDR3 nucleotide sequence: TGTGCCAGCAGAGCACTAGCGGGAGAAATCGATGAGCAGTTCTTC.

The V call is TRBV5-4, the J call TRBJ2-7, with 7 bases matching TRBD1. The CDR3 consists of 15 residues. Germline-derived CDR1 and CDR2 are SGHNT and YYREEE (reference sequence). With V trimmed by 2 bases and J by 0 bases, 5 bases remained unmatched. This chain's CDR3 is CASSLGGYSSYEQYF. CDR3 nucleotides: TGTGCCAGCAGCTTAGGGGGCTACAGCTCCTACGAGCAGTACTTC.

The V and J genes are TRBV6-6 and TRBJ2-5; D remains unclear. The CDR3 sequence is 16 residues long. V was clipped by 2 bases and J by 3 bases, with 16 bases between them. In germline, CDR1 is MNHNY, CDR2 SVGAGI (reference sequence). This chain's CDR3 is CASSYQLAVGKETQYF. Here the CDR3 DNA reads TGTGCCAGCAGTTACCAGCTCGCAGTCGGCAAAGAGACCCAGTACTTC.

CDR3: CASCWSSLLNTGELFF. The DNA for the CDR3 is TGTGCCAGCTGTTGGAGCAGCCTATTAAACACCGGGGAGCTGTTTTTT. The chain uses TRBV28 and TRBJ2-2; D gene unclear. This CDR3 comprises 16 residues. Germline-derived CDR1 and CDR2 are MDHEN and SYDVKM. V was clipped by 8 bases and J by 2 bases, with 18 bases between them.

This clone was picked up a small number of times. The rearrangement links TRBV29-1 to TRBJ2-3; D gene ambiguous. Germline V gene sequence: CDR1 SQVTM, CDR2 ANQGSEA. There are 10 residues in the CDR3. Trimming stripped 7 bases from V and 6 bases from J, with 8 bases between. The CDR3 reads CSALRDTQYF. Written as DNA, the CDR3 is TGCAGCGCCCTTCGTGATACGCAGTATTTT.

The chain carries TRBV5-1 and TRBJ2-6; weak D call: TRBD2 (5 bases). The CDR3 is made up of 15 amino acids. Looked up from germline, CDR1 is SGHRS and CDR2 is YFSETQ. Trimming cost V 6 bases and J 0 bases, with 10 bases left between them. Here the CDR3 reads CASKTGLSGANVLTF. As DNA, the CDR3 is TGCGCCAGCAAGACTGGACTCTCTGGGGCCAACGTCCTGACTTTC.